The 28 T cell receptor delta chains listed next were all sequenced from one sample in a study of Vδ1+ human thymocytes. Study outcomes and limitations: Highly polyclonal TRG and TRD repertoires with Gaussian CDR3 length distributions appeared in thymus.

The template was reverse-transcribed extracted RNA. The CDR3 regions were amplified by multiplex PCR from V-gene primers to a constant-region primer. TCRdb re-called the multiplex PCR reads using CATT. The table has roughly 55,000 delta-chain clones, about a sixth seen once. Their recognized antigens are unknown. The sequencing sample was made of Vdelta1+ gamma-delta thymocytes from the thymus. Subset specified: FACS-sorted CD3+ TCRalphabeta- TCRVdelta1+ TCRVdelta2- thymocytes. These receptor sequences come from a boy younger than two who had congenital heart surgery.

This clone was picked up a small number of times. The chain is built from TRDV3 and TRDJ1, with 12 bases matching TRDD3. Germline V CDR1 and CDR2: TVYSNPD, GDNSRS (reference sequence). The CDR3 is 17 residues long. V lost 4 bases to trimming and J lost 1 base; unmatched junction nucleotides: 13. The CDR3 loop is CASIWGIRVRITDKLIF. CDR3 nucleotide sequence: TGTGCCTCCATCTGGGGGATACGTGTACGAATCACCGATAAACTCATCTTT.

This clone has ten or more counts. The genes are TRDV2 and TRDJ1; 8 positions agree with TRDD3. The CDR3 has 13 residues. V shed 4 bases, J shed 9 bases, and the junction held 9 bases outside the gene matches. From germline, CDR1 is GEAIGNYY and CDR2 EKD. DNA for the CDR3: TGTGCCTGTGAAACGGTACTGGGGGGTGAACTCATCTTT. It codes for CACETVLGGELIF.

The genes are TRDV1 and TRDJ1; 12 bases fit TRDD3. Germline V CDR1 and CDR2: TSWWSYY, QGS. The CDR3 extends over 17 amino acids. The V and J ends lost 5 bases and 8 bases, in that order; junction bases with no gene match: 15. The CDR3 spells CALGSLTPPLGDTKLIF. CDR3 bases: TGTGCTCTTGGGAGTCTGACCCCTCCTCTGGGGGATACGAAACTCATCTTT.

This clone showed up just a few times. V is TRDV1 and J is TRDJ1; 8 positions match TRDD3. V lost 4 bases and J lost 3; bases outside the gene matches: 31. There are 23 residues in the CDR3. Germline V CDR1 and CDR2: TSWWSYY, QGS. The CDR3: CALGGMRVSSFRRGDIIADKLIF. In nucleotides, the CDR3 is TGTGCTCTTGGGGGAATGAGGGTTTCCTCATTCCGCCGGGGGGATATAATCGCCGATAAACTCATCTTT.

The rearrangement uses TRDV1 and TRDJ1, with 7 bases fitting TRDD2. Germline trimming cut 3 bases from V and 0 bases from J; bases unmatched to any gene: 37. The CDR3 extends over 26 amino acids. Germline V gene sequence: CDR1 TSWWSYY, CDR2 QGS. The CDR3: CALGEIIRTTFLQQREGPFYTDKLIF. DNA for the CDR3: TGTGCTCTTGGGGAGATCATCCGGACCACTTTCCTACAGCAACGCGAGGGCCCCTTTTACACCGATAAACTCATCTTT.

This clone was counted a few times. This sequence joins TRDV1 and TRDJ1; TRDD3 matches at 8 bases. The ends lost 0 bases at V and 3 bases at J; junction bases unmatched: 18. In germline, CDR1 is TSWWSYY, CDR2 QGS. This CDR3 region has 20 residues. CDR3 protein: CALGELRTMPGDNTADKLIF. The DNA for the CDR3 is TGTGCTCTTGGGGAACTTCGGACGATGCCGGGGGATAACACAGCCGATAAACTCATCTTT.

This clone was recorded a few times. The rearrangement joins TRDV1 to TRDJ1; 8 bases are a match to TRDD3. The CDR3 length is 24 residues. CDR1 is TSWWSYY, CDR2 QGS, per germline. J gave up 2 bases and V 2 bases, and 31 bases lay outside the gene matches. The CDR3: CALGETSNFRLLGVTPPRTDKLIF. CDR3 nucleotide sequence: TGTGCTCTTGGGGAAACGTCCAACTTTCGGCTACTGGGGGTCACTCCGCCTAGGACCGATAAACTCATCTTT.

The rearrangement joins TRDV1 to TRDJ1, with 10 bases that match TRDD3. This CDR3 is built from 20 residues. Germline lookup yields CDR1 TSWWSYY and CDR2 QGS. The ends lost 6 bases at V and 1 base at J; junction bases unmatched: 20. CDR3 in amino acids: CALGGPSLYWGMSFTDKLIF. The CDR3 DNA reads as TGTGCTCTTGGAGGGCCTTCCCTGTACTGGGGGATGAGTTTCACCGATAAACTCATCTTT.

The chain carries TRDV1 and TRDJ1; D may be TRDD3 (8 bases). Germline values: CDR1 TSWWSYY, CDR2 QGS. Trimming took off 3 bases at V and 0 bases at J, with 35 bases between the two ends. The CDR3 loop spans 23 amino acids. In nucleotides, the CDR3 is TGTGCTCTTGGGGACCCGCGCCCTTCCTCCACCTGGAGGGGGATAATCCACACCGATAAACTCATCTTT. It is translated as CALGDPRPSSTWRGIIHTDKLIF.

This chain joins TRDV1 and TRDJ1; TRDD3 matches at 10 bases. With V trimmed by 4 bases and J by 2 bases, 10 bases remained unmatched. Germline values: CDR1 TSWWSYY, CDR2 QGS. The CDR3 consists of 17 residues. CDR3 nucleotide sequence: TGTGCTCTTGGGGTCTCCGAATTGGGGGATACAACCGATAAACTCATCTTT. As protein: CALGVSELGDTTDKLIF.

This clone was detected a few times. The gene calls are TRDV1 and TRDJ1; 9 bases are a match to TRDD2. Trimming cost V 6 bases and J 3 bases; bases outside gene matches: 14. Germline V gene sequence: CDR1 TSWWSYY, CDR2 QGS. The CDR3 has 17 amino acids. The CDR3 sequence is CALGAFLRWGDSDKLIF. The DNA of the CDR3 is TGTGCTCTTGGAGCCTTCCTACGATGGGGGGACTCCGATAAACTCATCTTT.

The J gene is TRDJ1, the V gene TRDV1; 7 nucleotides match TRDD2. V lost 6 bases to trimming and J lost 0 bases; unmatched junction nucleotides: 28. Germline CDR1 reads TSWWSYY; CDR2 reads QGS. The CDR3 consists of 22 residues. The CDR3 is CALGPQAGLPKGWRGYTDKLIF. The CDR3, as DNA: TGTGCTCTTGGACCCCAGGCCGGGCTTCCTAAGGGGTGGAGAGGGTACACCGATAAACTCATCTTT.

This clone was recorded a few times. The chain has TRDV1 and TRDJ1, with 8 bases matching TRDD2. The CDR3 spans 18 residues. Germline V gene lookup returns CDR1 TSWWSYY and CDR2 QGS. Trimming at V came to 1 base and at J to 0 bases, leaving 10 bases not matched to a gene. CDR3: CALGEPSYVPSYTDKLIF. The CDR3 DNA follows: TGTGCTCTTGGGGAACCTTCCTACGTCCCTTCGTACACCGATAAACTCATCTTT.

The chain joins TRDV1 to TRDJ1; 9 bases fit TRDD2. Germline values: CDR1 TSWWSYY, CDR2 QGS. V was clipped by 5 bases and J by 0 bases; unmatched bases: 16. The CDR3 extends over 19 amino acids. CDR3 protein: CALGRPSYSVGSYTDKLIF. Here the CDR3 DNA reads TGTGCTCTTGGGAGGCCTTCCTACTCGGTGGGGTCGTACACCGATAAACTCATCTTT.

The chain carries TRDV1 and TRDJ1; TRDD3 aligns across 9 bases. This CDR3 comprises 27 residues. The junction had 37 bases not matched to a gene; V was cut back by 2 bases and J by 0 bases. Germline V gene data show CDR1 as TSWWSYY and CDR2 as QGS. The CDR3 region has the DNA TGTGCTCTTGGGGAAGGAGGATCTATCCTACGGGGATACGAACGCCCCAAACGCCCCCATCACACCGATAAACTCATCTTT. It codes for CALGEGGSILRGYERPKRPHHTDKLIF.

This clone has a handful of counts. This may be a read error: a much more frequent sequence differs by one nucleotide. The rearrangement uses TRDV2 and TRDJ1, with D uncertain. The CDR3 runs to 14 residues. Germline assignment: CDR1 GEAIGNYY and CDR2 EKD. The V end was cut by 1 base, the J end by 0 bases, with 8 bases between. CDR3 loop: CACDTQSYTDKLIF. CDR3 sequence (DNA): TGTGCCTGTGACACGCAATCGTACACCGATAAACTCATCTTT.

This clone has a handful of counts. The chain has TRDV1 and TRDJ1, with D perhaps TRDD2 or TRDD3 (6 bases each). Trimming took off 0 bases at V and 0 bases at J, with 26 bases between the two ends. CDR1 is TSWWSYY, CDR2 QGS, per germline. CDR3 length: 21 amino acids. The DNA for the CDR3 is TGTGCTCTTGGGGAACTTCCCTCCTACGATAAGTGGGGGCCTCACACCGATAAACTCATCTTT. This encodes CALGELPSYDKWGPHTDKLIF.

The table lists this clone with a few counts. The gene calls are TRDV1 and TRDJ1; 11 bases line up with TRDD3. V lost 4 bases, J lost 10 bases, and 17 bases stayed unmatched. The CDR3 length is 17 residues. Germline V lookup: CDR1 TSWWSYY, CDR2 QGS. CDR3 amino acids: CALGVKRRGWGIRVLIF. DNA of the CDR3: TGTGCTCTTGGGGTAAAAAGGCGTGGATGGGGGATACGCGTACTCATCTTT.

The V and J genes are TRDV1 and TRDJ1; TRDD3 agrees at 10 bases. The CDR3 is 21 residues long. Germline loops: CDR1 TSWWSYY, CDR2 QGS. J gave up 2 bases and V 0 bases, and 18 bases lay outside the gene matches. CDR3: CALGELGLRGIRRMGTDKLIF. The CDR3 DNA reads as TGTGCTCTTGGGGAACTAGGCCTAAGGGGGATACGCAGAATGGGTACCGATAAACTCATCTTT.

This clone has just a few counts. The gene calls are TRDV1 and TRDJ1, with 10 nucleotides matching TRDD3. The ends lost 2 bases at V and 0 bases at J; junction bases unmatched: 6. Germline lookup yields CDR1 TSWWSYY and CDR2 QGS. CDR3 length equals 17 residues. The CDR3 sequence is CALGETWGIKYTDKLIF. CDR3 DNA: TGTGCTCTTGGGGAAACCTGGGGGATAAAATACACCGATAAACTCATCTTT.

This clone occurred a few times. The chain joins TRDV1 to TRDJ1; 9 nucleotides align to TRDD3. The CDR3 extends over 17 amino acids. With V trimmed by 5 bases and J by 11 bases, 21 bases remained unmatched. Germline V CDR1 and CDR2: TSWWSYY, QGS. The CDR3 loop reads CALGYLPLLLGESELIF. The CDR3 DNA follows: TGTGCTCTTGGGTATCTTCCCTTGTTACTGGGGGAAAGCGAGCTCATCTTT.

This clone was counted only a few times. The chain carries TRDV1 and TRDJ1; 9 bases are a match to TRDD3. V lost 0 bases, J lost 0 bases, and 17 bases stayed unmatched. The CDR3 loop spans 21 amino acids. The germline gives CDR1 TSWWSYY, CDR2 QGS. This chain's CDR3 is CALGELEGPPGDTINTDKLIF. CDR3 nucleotide sequence: TGTGCTCTTGGGGAACTAGAAGGACCTCCGGGGGATACCATCAACACCGATAAACTCATCTTT.

This clone occurred a few times. J is TRDJ1 and V is TRDV1; TRDD3 might be the D (6 bases). The germline V and J ends were trimmed by 4 bases and 0 bases, with 42 bases remaining between them. Per germline, CDR1 TSWWSYY and CDR2 QGS. CDR3 length: 25 residues. CDR3 loop: CALGGNALPQGRPYWVNYYTDKLIF. DNA for the CDR3: TGTGCTCTTGGGGGAAATGCACTCCCACAGGGTAGACCGTACTGGGTGAACTACTACACCGATAAACTCATCTTT.

This clone was observed a few times. V gene TRDV1 combines with J gene TRDJ1, with 8 bases fitting TRDD3. The V gene end was trimmed by 0 bases and the J gene end by 9 bases; junction bases not matched to a gene: 18. The CDR3 totals 18 residues. The V gene's germline CDR1 is TSWWSYY and CDR2 QGS. The CDR3 region has the DNA TGTGCTCTTGGGGAACTACGATCCTACAGGGATACGCGGTGGGAACTCATCTTT. This translates into CALGELRSYRDTRWELIF.

There are a few counts of this clone. The V call is TRDV1, the J call TRDJ1; TRDD2 might be the D (7 bases). The V end was cut by 5 bases, the J end by 0 bases, with 40 bases between. The CDR3 spans 24 residues. Germline CDR1 is TSWWSYY and CDR2 is QGS. CDR3 in amino acids: CALGIPPSFLRGSYWDPNTDKLIF. The CDR3, as DNA: TGTGCTCTTGGGATCCCACCGTCGTTCCTACGAGGATCTTACTGGGATCCGAACACCGATAAACTCATCTTT.

The chain uses TRDV1 and TRDJ1, with 8 positions matching TRDD3. The CDR3 covers 17 residues. The germline gives CDR1 TSWWSYY, CDR2 QGS. With 5 bases clipped from V and 0 bases from J, the junction kept 11 bases outside the gene matches. The DNA of the CDR3 is TGTGCTCTTGGGTCCGATGACTGGGGGGGATACACCGATAAACTCATCTTT. Its translation: CALGSDDWGGYTDKLIF.

This rearrangement joins TRDV1 to TRDJ1, with 9 bases identical to TRDD3. V lost 0 bases, J lost 0 bases, and 32 bases stayed unmatched. In germline, CDR1 is TSWWSYY, CDR2 QGS. The CDR3 consists of 26 residues. This chain's CDR3 is CALGELDVLTSSHWGRIPPYTDKLIF. CDR3 nucleotides: TGTGCTCTTGGGGAACTAGACGTACTCACCAGCTCTCACTGGGGGAGGATACCCCCATACACCGATAAACTCATCTTT.

The chain combines TRDV1 with TRDJ1; 11 nucleotides align to TRDD3. J lost 2 bases, V lost 1 base, and 21 bases had no gene match. The germline V gene has CDR1 TSWWSYY and CDR2 QGS. The CDR3 is 22 amino acids. This CDR3 is CALGEPLPLLGDRRDGTDKLIF. CDR3 DNA sequence: TGTGCTCTTGGGGAACCCCTTCCCTTACTGGGGGATAGGAGGGATGGGACCGATAAACTCATCTTT.